The 28 T cell receptor beta chains in this list originate from one sample, sequenced in a study of blood T cells in healthy people across ages. Combining a sample-barcoded 5' primer with a J-beta primer mix, a second PCR ran for about 6 to 11 cycles. TCRdb re-called the 5' RACE reads through MiXCR, storing one row per CDR3 protein. The table includes hundreds of thousands of distinct CDR3 sequences, 40% to 50% detected once. Sequencing was performed on blood. The receptors stem from a man aged 55 to 69 in good health.

The chain links TRBV20-1 to TRBJ2-5; no clear D gene. The germline CDR1 and CDR2 sequences are DFQATT and SNEGSKA (reference sequence). This CDR3 region has 16 residues. The V end was cut by 0 bases, the J end by 5 bases, with 19 bases between. CDR3 in DNA: TGCAGTGCTAGAGATAGTAACAGCCTCTCTCGGGAGACCCAGTACTTC. Amino acid sequence: CSARDSNSLSRETQYF.

This chain uses TRBV20-1 with TRBJ2-7; 9 nucleotides match TRBD1. J lost 1 base, V lost 6 bases, and 7 bases had no gene match. Germline V gives CDR1 DFQATT, CDR2 SNEGSKA (reference sequence). CDR3 size: 14 residues. The CDR3 region is CSAGHGTGSYEQYF. As DNA, the CDR3 is TGCAGTGCAGGTCACGGGACAGGGTCCTACGAGCAGTACTTC.

This rearrangement joins TRBV29-1 to TRBJ2-7; D unclear. Germline CDR1 and CDR2: SQVTM and ANQGSEA. Between the trimmed V and J ends, which lost 5 bases and 3 bases, there was a span of 8 bases. The CDR3 contains 11 residues. The CDR3 nucleotides are TGCAGCGTTATTCGGAGCTACGAGCAGTACTTC. Protein product: CSVIRSYEQYF.

This chain links TRBV20-1 with TRBJ1-6; a weak D match, TRBD1 (5 bases). The CDR3 consists of 13 residues. Looked up from germline, CDR1 is DFQATT and CDR2 is SNEGSKA (reference sequence). V was clipped by 1 base and J by 9 bases, with 10 bases between them. CDR3 sequence reads: CSARALQVSPLHF. In DNA, the CDR3 is TGCAGTGCTAGAGCGTTACAGGTTTCACCCCTCCACTTT.

This clonotype has only one observation. The gene calls are TRBV5-1 and TRBJ2-3; no reliable D call. The V end lost 3 bases, the J end lost 3 bases, and 14 bases lay between the germline ends. The CDR3 is 15 residues long. Per the germline V gene, CDR1 is SGHRS and CDR2 is YFSETQ. This CDR3 reads CASSSAAFSTDTQYF. CDR3 in DNA: TGCGCCAGCAGCTCCGCGGCCTTCTCGACAGATACGCAGTATTTT.

The sample holds a few counts of this clonotype. The chain employs TRBV27 and TRBJ1-2; D may be TRBD1 (5 bases). Germline V gene sequence: CDR1 MNHEY, CDR2 SMNVEV (reference sequence). Trimming took off 3 bases at V and 6 bases at J, with 11 bases between the two ends. CDR3 size: 13 residues. CDR3 sequence (DNA): TGTGCCAGCAGTTTCAGGGCAGGGAATGGCTACACCTTC. It yields the protein CASSFRAGNGYTF.

V usage is TRBV19 and J usage is TRBJ1-4; D remains ambiguous. Trimming removed 5 bases from V and 8 bases from J, with 18 bases in between. Germline V gives CDR1 LNHDA, CDR2 SQIVND (reference sequence). This CDR3 comprises 15 residues. The CDR3 nucleotides read TGTGCCAGTAGTTCATCGGGGAACAACCGGGAAAAACTGTTTTTT. It is translated as CASSSSGNNREKLFF.

The chain employs TRBV7-9 and TRBJ2-3; 9 nucleotides line up with TRBD1. V lost 3 bases to trimming and J lost 5 bases; unmatched junction nucleotides: 3. CDR1 is SEHNR and CDR2 is FQNEAQ in the germline V gene (reference sequence). CDR3 length equals 14 residues. CDR3 sequence: CASSLGQGRDTQYF. The CDR3 nucleotides are TGTGCCAGCAGCTTGGGACAGGGAAGAGATACGCAGTATTTT.

The chain joins TRBV30 to TRBJ1-1, with D maybe TRBD1 (5 bases). This CDR3 has 11 residues. CDR1 and CDR2 (germline): GTSNPN, SVGIG (reference sequence). This chain's CDR3 is CAQTGGAEAFF. The CDR3 DNA is TGTGCGCAAACAGGTGGGGCTGAAGCTTTCTTT.

V gene TRBV2 combines with J gene TRBJ1-1, with 9 bases lining up with TRBD1. CDR1 and CDR2 (germline): SNHLY, FYNNEI. Trimming cost V 6 bases and J 5 bases; bases outside gene matches: 7. The CDR3 has 14 amino acids. CDR3 residues: CASRSTGGRTEAFF. Written as DNA, the CDR3 is TGTGCCAGCAGGTCGACAGGGGGTAGGACTGAAGCTTTCTTT.

CDR3 DNA: TGCGCCAGCAGCACCCGGTACACCGGGGAGCTGTTTTTT. Translated: CASSTRYTGELFF. The chain joins TRBV5-1 to TRBJ2-2; unclear D gene. This CDR3 has 13 residues. V dropped 4 bases and J dropped 3 bases, with 7 bases sitting between them. Germline V gives CDR1 SGHRS, CDR2 YFSETQ.

J is TRBJ1-6 and V is TRBV6-6; 7 bases fit TRBD1. Germline values: CDR1 MNHNY, CDR2 SVGAGI (reference sequence). This CDR3 comprises 16 residues. The V and J ends lost 4 bases and 9 bases, in that order; junction bases with no gene match: 12. CDR3: CASSSYPGTESSPLHF. Here the CDR3 DNA reads TGTGCCAGCAGTTCCTATCCCGGGACAGAAAGTTCACCCCTCCACTTT.

This clonotype showed up just a few times. J is TRBJ2-7 and V is TRBV29-1; D ambiguous. V lost 6 bases and J 3 bases, leaving 9 bases between the germline ends. This CDR3 contains 11 residues. Germline V gives CDR1 SQVTM, CDR2 ANQGSEA. DNA for the CDR3: TGCAGCGTCCGACTTAACTACGAGCAGTACTTC. This codes for CSVRLNYEQYF.

This sequence joins TRBV7-9 and TRBJ2-4; D is unresolved. The V and J ends lost 4 bases and 7 bases respectively, with 11 bases between them. The CDR3 is 13 amino acids. Germline V lookup: CDR1 SEHNR, CDR2 FQNEAQ (reference sequence). The CDR3 nucleotides read TGTGCCAGCAGCTCCGGTTCAGTGAACATTCAGTACTTC. This translates into CASSSGSVNIQYF.

This clonotype was picked up a small number of times. V usage is TRBV20-1 and J usage is TRBJ2-5; a weak D match, TRBD2 (5 bases). From germline, CDR1 is DFQATT and CDR2 SNEGSKA (reference sequence). The CDR3 is 11 amino acids. Trimming pared 2 bases from V and 7 bases from J, leaving 8 bases between. The chain's CDR3 is CSARNAGTQYF. The DNA of the CDR3 is TGCAGTGCTAGAAACGCGGGGACCCAGTACTTC.

This sequence joins TRBV12-3 or TRBV12-4 and TRBJ2-3, with 9 positions matching TRBD2. Trimming took 5 bases from V and 3 from J; bases not matched to a gene: 9. The length of the CDR3 is 16 residues. This CDR3 reads CASSLSGRRTTDTQYF. DNA of the CDR3: TGTGCCAGCAGTCTAAGCGGGAGGCGCACAACAGATACGCAGTATTTT.

The gene calls are TRBV3-1 and TRBJ2-7, with unresolved D. Germline CDR1 LGHDT, CDR2 YNNKEL (reference sequence). V dropped 1 base and J dropped 3 bases, with 7 bases sitting between them. This CDR3 comprises 13 residues. CDR3 sequence reads: CASSQVGLYEQYF. The CDR3 coding sequence is TGTGCCAGCAGCCAAGTGGGCCTCTACGAGCAGTACTTC.

In this sample, this clonotype turned up a few times. This chain's CDR3 is CSVAEGYGYTF. The CDR3 DNA sequence: TGCAGCGTTGCCGAGGGCTATGGCTACACCTTC. J is TRBJ1-2 and V is TRBV29-1; D is unclear. This CDR3 contains 11 residues. Germline V gene lookup returns CDR1 SQVTM and CDR2 ANQGSEA. Trimming removed 4 bases from V and 4 bases from J, with 7 bases in between.

The rearrangement links TRBV12-1 to TRBJ2-1; whether TRBD2, the table's D call, matches the DNA was not checked. The DNA matches TRBJ2-7 better at its end, which makes the J call doubtful. TRBV12-1 is classified as a pseudogene. The CDR3 is made up of 19 amino acids. The CDR3 loop is CASSFEGGTSGRSYNEQYF. CDR3 in DNA: TGTGCCAGCAGCTTTGAAGGGGGGACTAGCGGGAGATCCTACAATGAGCAGTACTTC.

On this clonotype itself: This may be a read error, as it is one base from a much larger clone. V and J are TRBV7-9 and TRBJ2-5, with a weak D call TRBD2 (6 bases). The end of the DNA aligns better with TRBJ2-7, so the J call may be wrong. Germline CDR1 SEHNR, CDR2 FQNEAQ (reference sequence). CDR3 length: 14 residues. The CDR3: CTSSPIAGGYEQYF. In DNA, the CDR3 is TGTACCAGCAGCCCAATCGCCGGGGGCTACGAGCAGTACTTC.

The gene calls are TRBV27 and TRBJ2-7; 9 positions agree with TRBD1. V trimming: 1 base; J trimming: 3 bases; junction bases outside the gene matches: 4. Germline V gives CDR1 MNHEY, CDR2 SMNVEV (reference sequence). The CDR3 runs to 15 residues. CDR3: CASSLLGTGRYEQYF. For the CDR3, the DNA is TGTGCCAGCAGTTTATTGGGGACAGGGCGCTACGAGCAGTACTTC.

The genes are TRBV4-1 and TRBJ2-7; D not resolved. The CDR3 is 14 residues long. V was cut by 2 bases and J by 1 base, with 9 bases left in between. CDR1 and CDR2 from the germline V gene are MGHRA and YSYEKL. CDR3 sequence reads: CASSQSLNSYEQYF. Here the CDR3 DNA reads TGCGCCAGCAGCCAATCTCTCAATTCCTACGAGCAGTACTTC.

The chain combines TRBV12-3 or TRBV12-4 with TRBJ2-3, with D possibly TRBD2 on 6 matching bases. V was pared by 6 bases and J by 0 bases, with 19 bases between. This CDR3 has 17 residues. This CDR3 is CASSSLGGDQSTDTQYF. CDR3 nucleotides: TGTGCCAGCAGCTCTCTTGGCGGGGATCAAAGCACAGATACGCAGTATTTT.

This sequence joins TRBV5-1 and TRBJ2-1; D not certain. There are 13 residues in the CDR3. Between the trimmed V and J ends, which lost 4 bases and 8 bases, there was a span of 13 bases. Germline V lookup: CDR1 SGHRS, CDR2 YFSETQ. CDR3 loop: CASSTYSVHEQFF. The CDR3 DNA sequence: TGCGCCAGCAGCACTTACTCCGTGCATGAGCAGTTCTTC.

This clonotype showed up just a few times. The V gene is TRBV12-3 or TRBV12-4, the J gene TRBJ2-5; D might be TRBD2 (7 bases). The DNA end is a closer match to TRBJ2-7, so the J assignment may be wrong. The CDR3 contains 16 residues. CDR3 region: CASSSWGRGLADEQYF. Here the CDR3 DNA reads TGTGCCAGCAGTTCCTGGGGGCGGGGGTTGGCGGACGAGCAGTACTTC.

The chain is built from TRBV7-2 and TRBJ2-7; D call uncertain. The CDR3 runs to 14 residues. V was shortened by 3 bases and J by 0 bases, with 9 bases between the two germline ends. The V gene's germline CDR1 is SGHTA and CDR2 FQGNSA. The CDR3 loop reads CASSLSAISYEQYF. The CDR3, as DNA: TGTGCCAGCAGCTTGTCTGCGATCTCCTACGAGCAGTACTTC.

This clonotype occurred a few times. The chain is built from TRBV20-1 and TRBJ2-7; D is undetermined. The better agreement between TRBJ2-5 and the DNA end casts doubt on the J call. The length of the CDR3 is 12 residues. CDR1 and CDR2 from the germline V gene are DFQATT and SNEGSKA (reference sequence). CDR3 bases: TGCAGTGCTCTTCCCCTTTGGGAGACCCAGTACTTC. Protein product: CSALPLWETQYF.

This rearrangement joins TRBV11-3 to TRBJ2-4; TRBD2 matches 11 bases. This CDR3 has 18 residues. Germline V gene lookup returns CDR1 SGHNT and CDR2 YENEEA. Unmatched junction bases numbered 9, after V lost 5 bases and J lost 0 bases. As DNA, the CDR3 is TGTGCCAGCAGCCCCTCTAGCGGGGGGCCCCTAGCCAAAAACATTCAGTACTTC. It yields the protein CASSPSSGGPLAKNIQYF.